One sample yielded the 30 T cell receptor beta chains listed below, sequenced in a study of blood T cell repertoires in COVID-19. Clones were read by immunoSEQ multiplex PCR, and TCRdb kept only the in-frame ones, dropping some. The sample carries 35,000 to 50,000 clones, 60% to 85% recorded once. Specimen: peripheral blood. All receptors come from a man in his sixties or seventies with active or convalescent COVID-19.

This chain joins TRBV6-5 and TRBJ2-4; 8 positions agree with TRBD2. The V segment lost 6 bases and the J segment 5 bases; nucleotides outside the gene matches: 6. CDR1 is MNHEY, CDR2 SVGAGI, per germline. The CDR3 spans 14 residues. CDR3 coding DNA: TGTGCCAGCAGGGCCGGGACTAGGCAAAACATTCAGTACTTC. This translates into CASRAGTRQNIQYF.

The rearrangement links TRBV6-1 to TRBJ2-1; 11 nucleotides align to TRBD2. Looked up from germline, CDR1 is MNHNS and CDR2 is SASEGT. Trimming at V came to 3 bases and at J to 5 bases, leaving 3 bases not matched to a gene. The CDR3 consists of 15 residues. CDR3 residues: CASSEGLAAHNEQFF. The DNA for the CDR3 is TGTGCCAGCAGTGAGGGACTAGCGGCTCACAATGAGCAGTTCTTC.

The chain uses TRBV5-1 and TRBJ1-1, with 10 bases identical to TRBD1. V lost 5 bases, J lost 6 bases, and 4 bases stayed unmatched. The CDR3 has 13 residues. Per germline, CDR1 SGHRS and CDR2 YFSETQ. This CDR3 reads CASSPGTGAEAFF. DNA of the CDR3: TGCGCCAGCAGTCCCGGGACAGGGGCTGAAGCTTTCTTT.

The chain joins TRBV4-1 to TRBJ1-2, with TRBD1 matching over 7 bases. Germline trimming cut 1 base from V and 1 base from J; bases unmatched to any gene: 6. Germline loops: CDR1 MGHRA, CDR2 YSYEKL. This CDR3 region has 16 residues. CDR3 coding DNA: TGCGCCAGCAGCCAAGTAGGGGACAGAGTTAACTATGGCTACACCTTC. It codes for CASSQVGDRVNYGYTF.

The V call is TRBV4-2, the J call TRBJ1-2; possibly TRBD1 for D (6 bases). Trimming shortened V by 0 bases and J by 2 bases, and 10 bases separated the two germline ends. This CDR3 is 15 amino acids long. CDR1 and CDR2 (germline): LGHNA, YNFKEQ. The CDR3 sequence is CASSQDPGQNYGYTF. DNA of the CDR3: TGTGCCAGCAGCCAAGACCCCGGACAGAACTATGGCTACACCTTC.

DNA of the CDR3: TGTGCCACCAGTGGTCCGCAGGGAGAAGCTTTCTTT. This codes for CATSGPQGEAFF. J is TRBJ1-1 and V is TRBV24-1; weak D call: TRBD1 (5 bases). Trimming left V 5 bases short and J 8 bases short, with 11 bases between. The CDR3 runs to 12 residues. CDR1 is KGHDR, CDR2 SFDVKD, per germline.

The chain carries TRBV29-1 and TRBJ2-1; 8 nucleotides line up with TRBD1. The J segment lost 9 bases and the V segment lost 7 bases, leaving 8 bases of the junction unmatched. Germline V gene sequence: CDR1 SQVTM, CDR2 ANQGSEA. There are 12 residues in the CDR3. As DNA, the CDR3 is TGCAGCGCTGGACAGGGCCGAGGTGAGCAGTTCTTC. Residues: CSAGQGRGEQFF.

This clone has just a few counts. This rearrangement joins TRBV10-1 to TRBJ2-1; the match to TRBD2 covers 7 bases. The CDR3 has 17 amino acids. Germline V gene sequence: CDR1 WNHNN, CDR2 SYGVQD (reference sequence). The V gene end was trimmed by 0 bases and the J gene end by 7 bases; junction bases not matched to a gene: 12. In DNA, the CDR3 is TGCGCCAGCAGTGAGTCGGGGTTTGGGCGGGGGTCTAATGAGCAGTTCTTC. Protein: CASSESGFGRGSNEQFF.

The chain combines TRBV5-1 with TRBJ2-1; D is possibly TRBD2 (6 bases). CDR1 and CDR2 (germline): SGHRS, YFSETQ. The CDR3 contains 13 residues. Trimming stripped 1 base from V and 9 bases from J, with 11 bases between. CDR3 nucleotide sequence: TGCGCCAGCAGCTTGACGGGGGTCGGTGAGCAGTTCTTC. Amino acid sequence: CASSLTGVGEQFF. Complete variable domain (other parts from reference TRBV5-1 and TRBJ2-1): KAGVTQTPRYLIKTRGQQVTLSCSPISGHRSVSWYQQTPGQGLQFLFEYFSETQRNKGNFPGRFSGRQFSNSRSEMNVSTLELGDSALYLCASSLTGVGEQFFGPGTRLTVL.

This clone was seen a few times. The chain is built from TRBV9 and TRBJ2-5; D possibly corresponds to TRBD2 (5 bases). The CDR3 totals 14 residues. V gave up 4 bases and J gave up 1 base, with 11 bases separating them. Germline CDR1 reads SGDLS; CDR2 reads YYNGEE. CDR3 sequence reads: CASSPGLGQETQYF. The CDR3 DNA sequence: TGTGCCAGCAGCCCCGGACTCGGCCAAGAGACCCAGTACTTC.

The genes are TRBV5-4 and TRBJ1-6; 8 nucleotides match TRBD1. This CDR3 has 16 residues. Germline loops: CDR1 SGHNT, CDR2 YYREEE (reference sequence). Unmatched junction bases numbered 13, after V lost 4 bases and J lost 10 bases. The CDR3 spells CASSGDMTGVNSPLHF. Written as DNA, the CDR3 is TGTGCCAGCAGCGGGGACATGACAGGGGTGAACTCACCCCTCCACTTT. Complete variable domain (other parts from reference TRBV5-4 and TRBJ1-6): ETGVTQSPTHLIKTRGQQVTLRCSSQSGHNTVSWYQQALGQGPQFIFQYYREEENGRGNFPPRFSGLQFPNYSSELNVNALELDDSALYLCASSGDMTGVNSPLHFGNGTRLTVT.

This chain links TRBV7-9 with TRBJ2-3, with TRBD1 as a possible D gene (5 bases). Trimming removed 3 bases at V and 3 bases at J, with 13 bases between. The CDR3 is 15 amino acids. Germline-derived CDR1 and CDR2 are SEHNR and FQNEAQ (reference sequence). CDR3 bases: TGTGCCAGCAGCTTTTATTGGGGCGAAACAGATACGCAGTATTTT. Translating gives CASSFYWGETDTQYF.

This chain joins TRBV2 and TRBJ1-2; D gene uncertain. The germline V gene has CDR1 SNHLY and CDR2 FYNNEI. The CDR3 is 11 amino acids. V lost 7 bases and J 3 bases, leaving 6 bases between the germline ends. The CDR3, as DNA: TGTGCCAGCACGGGAGACTATGGCTACACCTTC. Translating it yields CASTGDYGYTF.

The rearrangement links TRBV28 to TRBJ1-1, with TRBD1 matching 9 bases. V was clipped by 3 bases and J by 4 bases; unmatched bases: 9. The CDR3 runs 16 residues. The germline V gene encodes CDR1 MDHEN and CDR2 SYDVKM. CDR3 nucleotides: TGTGCCAGCAGTTTTACTTGGGACAGGGAAAGCACTGAAGCTTTCTTT. The encoded protein is CASSFTWDRESTEAFF.

The chain joins TRBV3-1 (or the pseudogene TRBV3-2) to TRBJ2-3, with 9 bases aligning to TRBD2. The CDR3 runs to 15 residues. Germline loops: CDR1 LGHDT, CDR2 YNNKEL (reference sequence). Trimming at V came to 4 bases and at J to 8 bases, leaving 10 bases not matched to a gene. CDR3 DNA sequence: TGTGCCAGCAGCCTAAGCGGGGGGCCGATCGGTACGCAGTATTTT. This encodes CASSLSGGPIGTQYF.

The chain carries TRBV9 and TRBJ2-7; 12 bases agree with TRBD2. Trimming at V came to 4 bases and at J to 3 bases, leaving 11 bases not matched to a gene. Germline V CDR1 and CDR2: SGDLS, YYNGEE. This CDR3 comprises 17 residues. The CDR3 region is CASSIRLAGVHLYEQYF. DNA for the CDR3: TGTGCCAGCAGCATCCGACTAGCGGGGGTCCATCTCTACGAGCAGTACTTC. The variable domain in full, with the rest retrieved from reference TRBV9 and TRBJ2-7, is DSGVTQTPKHLITATGQRVTLRCSPRSGDLSVYWYQQSLDQGLQFLIQYYNGEERAKGNILERFSAQQFPDLHSELNLSSLELGDSALYFCASSIRLAGVHLYEQYFGPGTRLTVT.

V is TRBV28 and J is TRBJ1-6; 10 positions match TRBD1. The length of the CDR3 is 13 residues. Germline V gene lookup returns CDR1 MDHEN and CDR2 SYDVKM. With V trimmed by 6 bases and J by 11 bases, 4 bases remained unmatched. The DNA for the CDR3 is TGTGCCAGCAGACCGACAGGGGGCACACCCCTCCACTTT. Protein: CASRPTGGTPLHF.

The V call is TRBV5-5, the J call TRBJ2-1, with D possibly TRBD1 on 5 matching bases. V dropped 0 bases and J dropped 7 bases, with 14 bases sitting between them. The CDR3 spans 15 residues. Germline lookup yields CDR1 SGHKS and CDR2 YYEKEE (reference sequence). The CDR3, as DNA: TGTGCCAGCAGCTTGGATGGGGCACTTTGGAATGAGCAGTTCTTC. Protein product: CASSLDGALWNEQFF.

The V gene is TRBV2, the J gene TRBJ2-1; 12 nucleotides match TRBD2. V lost 5 bases to trimming and J lost 14 bases; unmatched junction nucleotides: 7. This CDR3 spans 13 amino acids. CDR1 and CDR2 from the germline V gene are SNHLY and FYNNEI. This chain's CDR3 is CASSSLAGGLKFF. The CDR3 nucleotides are TGTGCCAGCAGTTCTCTAGCGGGGGGGCTGAAGTTCTTC.

This clone was found once. The chain uses TRBV30 and TRBJ1-1; TRBD1 agrees at 7 bases. Germline V gene lookup returns CDR1 GTSNPN and CDR2 SVGIG (reference sequence). The CDR3 consists of 13 residues. J gave up 0 bases and V 8 bases, and 6 bases lay outside the gene matches. For the CDR3, the DNA is TGTGCCCGCCAGGGACAGATGAACACTGAAGCTTTCTTT. This translates into CARQGQMNTEAFF.

This clone showed up just once. The chain has TRBV5-1 and TRBJ2-7, with 7 bases identical to TRBD2. Trimming took 4 bases from V and 2 from J; bases not matched to a gene: 9. The CDR3 length is 15 residues. Germline V lookup: CDR1 SGHRS, CDR2 YFSETQ. The CDR3 protein is CASSPSRGETYEQYF. The CDR3 DNA is TGCGCCAGCAGCCCCTCCCGGGGGGAGACCTACGAGCAGTACTTC. The entire variable domain, with the rest obtained from reference TRBV5-1 and TRBJ2-7, is as follows: KAGVTQTPRYLIKTRGQQVTLSCSPISGHRSVSWYQQTPGQGLQFLFEYFSETQRNKGNFPGRFSGRQFSNSRSEMNVSTLELGDSALYLCASSPSRGETYEQYFGPGTRLTVT.

This sequence joins TRBV12-3 or TRBV12-4 and TRBJ2-7; TRBD2 agrees at 7 bases. V lost 6 bases and J lost 5; bases outside the gene matches: 7. The CDR3 length is 13 residues. CDR3 in DNA: TGTGCCAGCAGCGTCGCCGGGGGGAACGAGCAGTACTTC. It encodes CASSVAGGNEQYF.

The gene calls are TRBV2 and TRBJ2-5; TRBD1 agrees at 7 bases. Germline assignment: CDR1 SNHLY and CDR2 FYNNEI. The CDR3 loop spans 15 amino acids. The V gene end was trimmed by 5 bases and the J gene end by 0 bases; junction bases not matched to a gene: 6. This CDR3 is CASSRDSVYQETQYF. Here the CDR3 DNA reads TGTGCCAGCAGTCGGGACAGCGTTTACCAAGAGACCCAGTACTTC.

V usage is TRBV28 and J usage is TRBJ2-6, with D possibly TRBD1 on 5 matching bases. The CDR3 is made up of 15 amino acids. Trimming pared 5 bases from V and 6 bases from J, leaving 14 bases between. The germline V gene has CDR1 MDHEN and CDR2 SYDVKM. Written as DNA, the CDR3 is TGTGCCAGCAGTGGGGCCACTCTGGCGGCCAACGTCCTGACTTTC. This sequence encodes CASSGATLAANVLTF.

The V gene is TRBV27, the J gene TRBJ2-5, with unresolved D. The CDR3 runs to 15 residues. V was pared by 5 bases and J by 0 bases, with 13 bases between. Per germline, CDR1 MNHEY and CDR2 SMNVEV (reference sequence). The DNA of the CDR3 is TGTGCCAGCAGTAAAACTTTCGGGTACCAAGAGACCCAGTACTTC. This translates into CASSKTFGYQETQYF.

This chain joins TRBV5-6 and TRBJ1-5; D gene uncertain. The CDR3 extends over 12 amino acids. Trimming stripped 2 bases from V and 4 bases from J, with 4 bases between. Germline values: CDR1 SGHDT, CDR2 YYEEEE. CDR3 sequence (DNA): TGTGCCAGCAGCTTTTATAATCAGCCCCAGCATTTT. Translation: CASSFYNQPQHF.

This clone was counted a single time. The V gene is TRBV24-1, the J gene TRBJ2-3; D might be TRBD2 (6 bases). Trimming stripped 3 bases from V and 2 bases from J, with 26 bases between. The CDR3 spans 20 residues. Germline V gene data show CDR1 as KGHDR and CDR2 as SFDVKD. CDR3 loop: CATSDRRISRGGTATDTQYF. The CDR3 coding sequence is TGTGCCACCAGTGATCGGCGGATATCAAGGGGAGGAACTGCCACAGATACGCAGTATTTT.

This clone was found a few times. This chain connects TRBV20-1 to TRBJ2-2; 9 bases are a match to TRBD2. V shed 3 bases and J 0 bases; nucleotides not matched to a gene: 11. The CDR3 covers 18 residues. Per the germline V gene, CDR1 is DFQATT and CDR2 is SNEGSKA (reference sequence). CDR3 nucleotide sequence: TGCAGTGCTAGTGGGCTAGCGGGGAGTACTACGAACACCGGGGAGCTGTTTTTT. Protein product: CSASGLAGSTTNTGELFF.

V and J are TRBV7-8 and TRBJ2-3; TRBD2 might be the D (5 bases). V lost 3 bases, J lost 1 base, and 14 bases lay in between. The CDR3 totals 16 residues. Germline V gene data show CDR1 as SGHVS and CDR2 as FQNEAQ. The CDR3, as DNA: TGTGCCAGCAGCTTTGGGGTTGGGCGGGGCACAGATACGCAGTATTTT. This gives the protein CASSFGVGRGTDTQYF. The whole variable domain, filled in from reference TRBV7-8 and TRBJ2-3, reads GAGVSQSPRYKVAKRGQDVALRCDPISGHVSLFWYQQALGQGPEFLTYFQNEAQLDKSGLPSDRFFAERPEGSVSTLKIQRTQQEDSAVYLCASSFGVGRGTDTQYFGPGTRLTVL.

The chain uses TRBV18 and TRBJ1-1; D gene ambiguous. Germline CDR1 and CDR2: KGHSH and LQKENI. V was trimmed by 1 base and J by 1 base, leaving 13 bases between them. There are 16 residues in the CDR3. The CDR3 spells CASSPLLGSSNTEAFF. CDR3 sequence (DNA): TGTGCCAGCTCACCACTTCTTGGCAGTTCGAACACTGAAGCTTTCTTT.